Below are 11 T cell receptor beta chains sequenced from a single sample in a study of OX40 agonist ivuxolimab in advanced cancers. The method was immunoSEQ multiplex PCR; TCRdb's version includes in-frame clones alone and lacks a portion of them. This sample has 40,000 to 45,000 clones, with 85% to 90% found just once. The source was CD4+ or CD8+ T cells sorted from blood, collected in a trial of the OX40 agonist ivuxolimab. The receptor set was obtained from an adult with an advanced solid tumor such as melanoma, head and neck, liver or kidney cancer.

This rearrangement joins TRBV27 to TRBJ2-1; D gene ambiguous. The CDR3 runs to 14 residues. Germline V gives CDR1 MNHEY, CDR2 SMNVEV (reference sequence). The V and J ends lost 3 bases and 2 bases respectively, with 8 bases between them. Here the CDR3 reads CASSLVQTYNEQFF. The CDR3 DNA reads as TGTGCCAGCAGTTTGGTGCAAACCTACAATGAGCAGTTCTTC.

This clone has only one observation. The rearrangement uses TRBV27 and TRBJ1-2; D not certain. The CDR3 loop spans 15 amino acids. The germline V and J ends were trimmed by 0 bases and 7 bases, with 15 bases remaining between them. The germline CDR1 and CDR2 sequences are MNHEY and SMNVEV (reference sequence). The CDR3 DNA follows: TGTGCCAGCAGTTTATCTCCAGGCTGGGGATTTGGCTACACCTTC. As protein: CASSLSPGWGFGYTF.

The chain joins TRBV6-5 to TRBJ2-7, with TRBD2 matching over 13 bases. CDR3 length equals 14 residues. With 5 bases clipped from V and 6 bases from J, the junction kept 4 bases outside the gene matches. Per the germline V gene, CDR1 is MNHEY and CDR2 is SVGAGI. This chain's CDR3 is CASSPGLAGAEQYF. For the CDR3, the DNA is TGTGCCAGCAGTCCCGGACTAGCGGGAGCCGAGCAGTACTTC.

This sequence joins TRBV28 and TRBJ1-2, with D perhaps matching TRBD1 (5 bases). V was trimmed by 6 bases and J by 6 bases, leaving 14 bases between them. The CDR3 sequence is 13 residues long. CDR1 is MDHEN, CDR2 SYDVKM, per germline. Here the CDR3 DNA reads TGTGCCAGCAGGTCCAGGGCCCGGGATGGCTACACCTTC. It encodes CASRSRARDGYTF.

This sequence joins TRBV29-1 and TRBJ1-2; D not certain. Germline values: CDR1 SQVTM, CDR2 ANQGSEA. This CDR3 spans 11 amino acids. The V gene lost 4 bases and the J gene lost 2 bases, with 5 bases spanning the gap. The chain's CDR3 is CSVGQNYGYTF. As DNA, the CDR3 is TGCAGCGTTGGACAAAACTATGGCTACACCTTC.

This clone was observed a handful of times. This chain links TRBV30 with TRBJ1-4, with D tentatively TRBD1 (6 bases). The CDR3 contains 12 residues. The germline gives CDR1 GTSNPN, CDR2 SVGIG (reference sequence). V lost 4 bases to trimming and J lost 8 bases, with 11 bases between them. CDR3 sequence (DNA): TGTGCCTGGACAGGGGCCGAAGAAAAACTGTTTTTT. Translation: CAWTGAEEKLFF. The full variable domain, rest sourced from reference TRBV30 and TRBJ1-4, is SQTIHQWPATLVQPVGSPLSLECTVEGTSNPNLYWYRQAAGRGLQLLFYSVGIGQISSEVPQNLSASRPQDRQFILSSKKLLLSDSGFYLCAWTGAEEKLFFGSGTQLSVL.

V usage is TRBV5-6 and J usage is TRBJ1-2; 9 bases fit TRBD1. CDR3 length: 12 amino acids. Germline-derived CDR1 and CDR2 are SGHDT and YYEEEE. Trimming removed 3 bases from V and 8 bases from J; junction bases left unmatched: 2. The CDR3 DNA reads TGTGCCAGCAGCTGGGACAGGGCGGGCTACACCTTC. Its protein product is CASSWDRAGYTF.

The genes are TRBV29-1 and TRBJ2-7; maybe TRBD1 (7 bases). Per the germline V gene, CDR1 is SQVTM and CDR2 is ANQGSEA. The CDR3 runs 13 residues. The V and J ends lost 5 bases and 1 base respectively, with 12 bases between them. The CDR3: CSVLTGTSYEQYF. For the CDR3, the DNA is TGCAGCGTTCTGACAGGGACTTCCTACGAGCAGTACTTC.

The chain employs TRBV30 and TRBJ1-6; D is unresolved. CDR1 and CDR2 (germline): GTSNPN, SVGIG (reference sequence). The V end lost 4 bases, the J end lost 2 bases, and 15 bases lay between the germline ends. The CDR3 totals 16 residues. This CDR3 is CAWNPPGSAYNSPLHF. The CDR3 bases are TGTGCCTGGAACCCCCCGGGTTCCGCCTATAATTCACCCCTCCACTTT.

The chain recombines TRBV9 with TRBJ2-2; D may be TRBD1 or TRBD2 (5 bases each). The CDR3 is 15 amino acids. Germline V lookup: CDR1 SGDLS, CDR2 YYNGEE. V was pared by 3 bases and J by 7 bases, with 16 bases between. The CDR3 DNA is TGTGCCAGCAGCGGCCGGGGACCCTGGGACGGGGAGCTGTTTTTT. Its protein is CASSGRGPWDGELFF.

CDR3 sequence reads: CASSPPGGGELFF. The CDR3 nucleotides read TGTGCCAGCTCACCACCCGGAGGCGGGGAGCTGTTTTTT. The chain combines TRBV18 with TRBJ2-2; D is possibly TRBD2 (5 bases). CDR1 is KGHSH and CDR2 is LQKENI in the germline V gene. This CDR3 has 13 residues. Between the trimmed V and J ends, which lost 0 bases and 7 bases, there was a span of 6 bases.